This record looks at one T cell receptor (beta chain) sequence and its context. The data are from a study of OX40 agonist ivuxolimab in advanced cancers. The CDR3 is 16 amino acids. Germline V CDR1 and CDR2: SGHTA, FQGTGA. The trim removed 5 bases at V and 6 bases at J, leaving 10 bases unmatched. Clones were read by immunoSEQ multiplex PCR, and TCRdb kept only the in-frame ones, dropping some. The sample carries approximately 60,000 clones, over 80% recorded once. The specimen was CD4+ or CD8+ T cells sorted from blood, collected in a trial of the OX40 agonist ivuxolimab. The chain recombines TRBV7-3 with TRBJ2-1; TRBD2 matches 10 bases. The sequence was collected from an adult with an advanced solid tumor such as melanoma, head and neck, liver or kidney cancer. CDR3 nucleotides: TGTGCCAGCAGCCCAATGGAAGTAGCGGGAGGCAATGAGCAGTTCTTC. Its translation is CASSPMEVAGGNEQFF. The whole variable domain, filled in from reference TRBV7-3 and TRBJ2-1, reads GAGVSQTPSNKVTEKGKYVELRCDPISGHTALYWYRQSLGQGPEFLIYFQGTGAADDSGLPNDRFFAVRPEGSVSTLKIQRTERGDSAVYLCASSPMEVAGGNEQFFGPGTRLTVL.